Listed below are T cell receptor beta chains from one sample, sequenced in a study of TIL therapy for anti-PD-1-resistant metastatic lung cancer. Sequencing used immunoSEQ multiplex PCR; TCRdb keeps in-frame clones, though not all of them. The top ten clones hold about 2.8% of a sample with roughly 58,000 clones, about 81% of them seen once. The sample consisted of blood, taken at baseline. The receptors here all came from a person between 30 and 79 years old with non-small cell lung cancer. The CDR3 runs from the conserved cysteine through the conserved F or W. The D gene is left open where the match is weak. Size tells how often a clone was seen (once, few, many) or the class of an expanded clone, and some rows leave it out.

d_gene	v_gene	j_gene	abundance	CDR3nt	CDR3aa
NA	TRBV7-8	TRBJ1-3	NA	TGTGCCAGCAGCTTCTTTGGGAGGTCTGGAAACACCATATATTTT	CASSFFGRSGNTIYF
TRBD2	TRBV11-2	TRBJ2-4	NA	TGTGCCAGCAGCACAACTAGCGGGAGTTTCGAAGGAAACATTCAGTACTTC	CASSTTSGSFEGNIQYF
TRBD1	TRBV7-6	TRBJ2-7	NA	TGTGCCAGCAGCCGGGGACAGGGGGCCGGCTACGAGCAGTACTTC	CASSRGQGAGYEQYF
TRBD1	TRBV10-3	TRBJ1-5	few	TGTGCCATAAGGGGACAGGGAGGTCAGCCCCAGCATTTT	CAIRGQGGQPQHF
NA	TRBV5-1	TRBJ2-1	NA	TGCGCCAGCCGAACGACCGTGGGGGCTTTTGAGCAGTTCTTC	CASRTTVGAFEQFF
NA	TRBV7-2	TRBJ1-5	NA	TGTGCCAGCAGCTTAGAGGCAGCAAATCAGCCCCAGCATTTT	CASSLEAANQPQHF
NA	TRBV29-1	TRBJ1-1	NA	TGCAGCGTTGGCCCAGGCTTAAACACTGAAGCTTTCTTT	CSVGPGLNTEAFF
TRBD2	TRBV6-5	TRBJ2-7	NA	TGTGCCAGCAGGGGACTAGCCAAAAAAGCCTACGAGCAGTACTTC	CASRGLAKKAYEQYF
NA	TRBV24-1	TRBJ1-4	NA	TGTGCCACCAGGGAGGTAGGGGCAACTAATGAAAAACTGTTTTTT	CATREVGATNEKLFF
NA	TRBV28	TRBJ1-1	NA	TGTGCCAGCAGTTCGCAACTCAGGGAAGAGAACACTGAAGCTTTCTTT	CASSSQLREENTEAFF
NA	TRBV28	TRBJ2-4	NA	TGTGCCAGCAGTCGGGCGGATACGGTAGCCAAAAACATTCAGTACTTC	CASSRADTVAKNIQYF
TRBD2	TRBV19	TRBJ2-1	NA	TGTGCCAGTAGTAAAAGGGCAAGCGGGGCGGAATACAATGAGCAGTTCTTC	CASSKRASGAEYNEQFF
NA	TRBV19	TRBJ2-5	few	TGTGCCAGTAGCAGGACCGTCCTAGAGACCCAGTACTTC	CASSRTVLETQYF
TRBD2	TRBV19	TRBJ2-5	NA	TGTGCCAGTAGTCTTCAGACTAGCGGGAGTTCCCTAGAGACCCAGTACTTC	CASSLQTSGSSLETQYF
NA	TRBV28	TRBJ1-2	NA	TGTGCCAGCAGTCGAACGGACTCCAGGGGTGGCTACACCTTC	CASSRTDSRGGYTF